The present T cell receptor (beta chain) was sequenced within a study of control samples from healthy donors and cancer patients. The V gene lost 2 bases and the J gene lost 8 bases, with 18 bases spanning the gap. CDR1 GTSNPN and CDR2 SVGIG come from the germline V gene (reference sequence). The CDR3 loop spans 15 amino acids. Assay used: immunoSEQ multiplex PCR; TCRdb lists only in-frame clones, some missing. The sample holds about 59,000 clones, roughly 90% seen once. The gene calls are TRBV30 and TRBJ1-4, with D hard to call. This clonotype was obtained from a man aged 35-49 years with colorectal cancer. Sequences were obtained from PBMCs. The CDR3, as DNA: TGTGCCTGGAGTCGAAGCGGGCCCTGGAAGGAAAAACTGTTTTTT. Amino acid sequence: CAWSRSGPWKEKLFF.